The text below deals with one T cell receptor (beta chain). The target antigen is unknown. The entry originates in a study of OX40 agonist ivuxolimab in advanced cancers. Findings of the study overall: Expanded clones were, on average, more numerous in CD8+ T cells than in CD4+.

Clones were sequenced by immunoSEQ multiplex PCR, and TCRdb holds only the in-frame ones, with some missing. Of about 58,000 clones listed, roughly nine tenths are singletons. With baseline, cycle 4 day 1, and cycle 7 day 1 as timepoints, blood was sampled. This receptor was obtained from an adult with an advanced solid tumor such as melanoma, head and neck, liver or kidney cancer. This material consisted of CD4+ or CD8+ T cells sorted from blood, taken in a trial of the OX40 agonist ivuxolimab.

Written as DNA, the CDR3 is TGTGCCAGCAGCTGGTTAGCGGGCGGCACAGATACGCAGTATTTT. Its translation: CASSWLAGGTDTQYF. The chain has TRBV7-3 and TRBJ2-3; TRBD2 matches 7 bases. CDR1 is SGHTA and CDR2 is FQGTGA in the germline V gene. CDR3 size: 15 residues. V lost 4 bases and J lost 1; bases outside the gene matches: 5.